A single sample gave rise to the 2 T cell receptor beta chains below, sequenced in a study of cytomegalovirus exposure and HLA in healthy donors. PCR used 60 Vbeta primers and 13 Jbeta primers. The assay was immunoSEQ multiplex PCR, and TCRdb's table has in-frame clones only and misses some. The profile shows 80,000 to 95,000 clones, under 80% of them singletons. Sequenced sample: PBMCs. The source of these receptors is a woman in her 30s in good health and CMV-seronegative.

This rearrangement joins TRBV6-6 to TRBJ1-2; TRBD1 aligns across 8 bases. CDR3 size: 14 residues. V shed 5 bases and J 4 bases; nucleotides not matched to a gene: 6. Germline V gene data show CDR1 as MNHNY and CDR2 as SVGAGI (reference sequence). Here the CDR3 DNA reads TGTGCCAGCAGTCGACAGGGGTCTGCCTATGGCTACACCTTC. Translating gives CASSRQGSAYGYTF.

This rearrangement joins TRBV15 to TRBJ2-1; 10 nucleotides align to TRBD1. The CDR3 consists of 13 residues. CDR1 LNHNV and CDR2 YYDKDF come from the germline V gene (reference sequence). With 5 bases clipped from V and 9 bases from J, the junction kept 4 bases outside the gene matches. DNA of the CDR3: TGTGCCACCAGCCCACGGACAGGGGGTGAGCAGTTCTTC. It codes for CATSPRTGGEQFF. Variable domain in full (rest from reference TRBV15 and TRBJ2-1): DAMVIQNPRYQVTQFGKPVTLSCSQTLNHNVMYWYQQKSSQAPKLLFHYYDKDFNNEADTPDNFQSRRPNTSFCFLDIRSPGLGDTAMYLCATSPRTGGEQFFGPGTRLTVL.